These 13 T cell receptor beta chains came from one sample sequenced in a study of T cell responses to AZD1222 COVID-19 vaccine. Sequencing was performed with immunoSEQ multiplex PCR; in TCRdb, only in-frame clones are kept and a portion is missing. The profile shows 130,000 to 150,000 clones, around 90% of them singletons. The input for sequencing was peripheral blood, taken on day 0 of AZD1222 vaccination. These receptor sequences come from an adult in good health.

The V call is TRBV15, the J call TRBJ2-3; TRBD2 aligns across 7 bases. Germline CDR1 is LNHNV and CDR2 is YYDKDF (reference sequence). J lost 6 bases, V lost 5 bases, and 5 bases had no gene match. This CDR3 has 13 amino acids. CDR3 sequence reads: CATSAQGGDTQYF. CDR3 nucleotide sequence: TGTGCCACCAGCGCCCAGGGAGGGGATACGCAGTATTTT.

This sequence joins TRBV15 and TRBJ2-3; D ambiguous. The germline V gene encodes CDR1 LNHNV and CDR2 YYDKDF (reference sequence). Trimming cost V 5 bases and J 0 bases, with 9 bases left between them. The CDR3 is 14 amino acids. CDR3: CATSRSVSTDTQYF. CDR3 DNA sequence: TGTGCCACCAGCCGGTCGGTGAGCACAGATACGCAGTATTTT.

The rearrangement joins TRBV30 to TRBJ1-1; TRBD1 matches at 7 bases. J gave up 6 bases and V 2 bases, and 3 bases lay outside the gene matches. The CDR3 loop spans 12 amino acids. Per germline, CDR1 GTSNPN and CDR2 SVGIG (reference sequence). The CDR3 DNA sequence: TGTGCCTGGAGTAAAACAGGGGCTGAAGCTTTCTTT. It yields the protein CAWSKTGAEAFF.

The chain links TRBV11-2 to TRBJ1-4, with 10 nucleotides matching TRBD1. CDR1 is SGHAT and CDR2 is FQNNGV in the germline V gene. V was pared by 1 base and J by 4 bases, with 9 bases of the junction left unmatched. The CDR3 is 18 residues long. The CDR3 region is CASSLGLPGTGVNEKLFF. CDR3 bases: TGTGCCAGCAGCTTAGGCCTTCCCGGGACAGGGGTTAATGAAAAACTGTTTTTT.

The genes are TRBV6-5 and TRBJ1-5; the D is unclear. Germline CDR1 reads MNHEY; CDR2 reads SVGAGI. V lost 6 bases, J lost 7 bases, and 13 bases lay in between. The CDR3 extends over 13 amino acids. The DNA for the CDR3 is TGTGCCAGCAGGCAGGCCTCAGAGCAGCCCCAGCATTTT. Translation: CASRQASEQPQHF.

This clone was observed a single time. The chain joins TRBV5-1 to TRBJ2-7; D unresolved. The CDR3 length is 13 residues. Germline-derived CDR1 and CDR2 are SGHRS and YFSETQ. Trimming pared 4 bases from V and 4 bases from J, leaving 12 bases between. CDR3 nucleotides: TGCGCCAGCAGCCCCCTCGGAAGTTACGAGCAGTACTTC. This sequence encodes CASSPLGSYEQYF.

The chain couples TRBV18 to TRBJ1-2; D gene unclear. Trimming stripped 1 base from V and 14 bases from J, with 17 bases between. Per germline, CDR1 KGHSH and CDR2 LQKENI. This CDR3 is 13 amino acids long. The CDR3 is CASSPLMERAWTF. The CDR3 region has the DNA TGTGCCAGCTCACCACTCATGGAGCGGGCATGGACCTTC.

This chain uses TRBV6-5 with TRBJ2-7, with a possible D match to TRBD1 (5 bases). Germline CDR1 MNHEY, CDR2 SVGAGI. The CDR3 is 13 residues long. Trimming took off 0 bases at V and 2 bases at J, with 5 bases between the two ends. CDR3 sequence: CASSYSGPYEQYF. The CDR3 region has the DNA TGTGCCAGCAGTTACTCGGGGCCCTACGAGCAGTACTTC.

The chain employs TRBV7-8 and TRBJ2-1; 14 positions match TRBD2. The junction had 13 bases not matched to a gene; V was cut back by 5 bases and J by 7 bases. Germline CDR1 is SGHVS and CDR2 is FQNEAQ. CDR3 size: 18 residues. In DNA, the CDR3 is TGTGCCAGCAGCCCCCTCGTCCGGGGGACTAGCGGGAGTAATGAGCAGTTCTTC. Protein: CASSPLVRGTSGSNEQFF.

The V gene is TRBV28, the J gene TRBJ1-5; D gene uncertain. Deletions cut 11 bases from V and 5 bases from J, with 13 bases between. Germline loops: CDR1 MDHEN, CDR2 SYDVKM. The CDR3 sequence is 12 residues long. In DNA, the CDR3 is TGTGCCGCAAGGGAGGGTTATCAGCCCCAGCATTTT. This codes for CAAREGYQPQHF.

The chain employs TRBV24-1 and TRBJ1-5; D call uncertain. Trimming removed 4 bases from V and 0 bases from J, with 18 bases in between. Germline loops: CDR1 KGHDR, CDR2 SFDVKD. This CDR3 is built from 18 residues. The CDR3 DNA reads TGTGCCACCAGTGAATGGGAGTGCCGTCTTTATAGCAATCAGCCCCAGCATTTT. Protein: CATSEWECRLYSNQPQHF.

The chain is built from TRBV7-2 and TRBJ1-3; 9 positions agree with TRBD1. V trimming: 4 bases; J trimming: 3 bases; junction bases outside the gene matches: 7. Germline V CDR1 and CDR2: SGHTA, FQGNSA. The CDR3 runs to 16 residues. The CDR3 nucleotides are TGTGCCAGCAGCTGGGACAGGGTCTTTCTTGGAAACACCATATATTTT. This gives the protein CASSWDRVFLGNTIYF.

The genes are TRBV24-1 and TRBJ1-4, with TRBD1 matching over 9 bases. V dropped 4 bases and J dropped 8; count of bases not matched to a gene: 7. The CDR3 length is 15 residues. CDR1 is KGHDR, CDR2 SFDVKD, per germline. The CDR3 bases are TGTGCCACCAGTGACCAAGGACAGGGGAACGAAAAACTGTTTTTT. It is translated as CATSDQGQGNEKLFF.